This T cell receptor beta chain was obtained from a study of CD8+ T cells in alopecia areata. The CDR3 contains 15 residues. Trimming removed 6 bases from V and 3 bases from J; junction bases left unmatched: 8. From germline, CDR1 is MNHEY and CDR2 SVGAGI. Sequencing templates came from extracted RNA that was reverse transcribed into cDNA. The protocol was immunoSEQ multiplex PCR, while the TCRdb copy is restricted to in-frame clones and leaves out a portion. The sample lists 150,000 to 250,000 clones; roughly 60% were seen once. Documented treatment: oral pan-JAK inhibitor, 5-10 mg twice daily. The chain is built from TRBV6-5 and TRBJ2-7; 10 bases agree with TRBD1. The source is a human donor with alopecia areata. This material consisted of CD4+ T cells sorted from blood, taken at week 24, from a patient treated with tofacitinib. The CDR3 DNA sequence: TGTGCCAGCAGCCCCAGGACAGGGGGAATCTACGAGCAGTACTTC. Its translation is CASSPRTGGIYEQYF.